This T cell receptor beta chain stems from a study of early T cells in non-severe SARS-CoV-2 infection. Study summary: Sequencing of unsorted whole blood was done on bulk RNA, leaving chains unpaired.

The V segment lost 2 bases and the J segment 6 bases; nucleotides outside the gene matches: 8. Germline V gene data show CDR1 as SEHNR and CDR2 as FQNEAQ (reference sequence). CDR3 size: 16 residues. With respect to this clonotype: What it binds is not known.

Individual cDNA molecules received unique molecular identifiers during library preparation. TCRdb used MiXCR to reprocess the 5' RACE reads, holding one entry per CDR3 protein. The data show 55,000 to 75,000 distinct CDR3 sequences, about 7.7% seen once. Study observations and caveats: Comparison of clonotypes with VDJdb favored anti-spike CD8 responses while missing private and CD4 specificities.

Sequencing was performed on whole blood. This TCR was recovered from an adult who was a healthcare worker with PCR-confirmed SARS-CoV-2 infection or an uninfected control (not recorded which). The chain combines TRBV7-9 with TRBJ2-3, with TRBD2 matching over 10 bases. In nucleotides, the CDR3 is TGTGCCAGCAGCTTAAGCCTAGCGGGAGCTGTGGATACGCAGTATTTT. Protein: CASSLSLAGAVDTQYF.